The source of this T cell receptor (beta chain) is a study of blood T cell repertoires in COVID-19. The CDR3 runs to 14 residues. V lost 6 bases to trimming and J lost 0 bases, with 12 bases between them. Germline V CDR1 and CDR2: SNHLY, FYNNEI. Clones were read by immunoSEQ multiplex PCR, and TCRdb kept only the in-frame ones, dropping some. The repertoire consists of 150,000 to 180,000 clones, with approximately 80% occurring once and the leading ten covering around 9.8%. This sequence originates from a woman between 50 and 59 years old with acute or convalescent COVID-19. The sample was peripheral blood. The chain is built from TRBV2 and TRBJ2-7, with a tentative D call TRBD2 (5 bases). The CDR3 loop is CASRSDGGSYEQYF. In DNA, the CDR3 is TGTGCCAGCAGAAGTGACGGAGGCTCCTACGAGCAGTACTTC. Full variable domain (remainder filled in from reference TRBV2 and TRBJ2-7): EPEVTQTPSHQVTQMGQEVILRCVPISNHLYFYWYRQILGQKVEFLVSFYNNEISEKSEIFDDQFSVERPDGSNFTLKIRSTKLEDSAMYFCASRSDGGSYEQYFGPGTRLTVT.